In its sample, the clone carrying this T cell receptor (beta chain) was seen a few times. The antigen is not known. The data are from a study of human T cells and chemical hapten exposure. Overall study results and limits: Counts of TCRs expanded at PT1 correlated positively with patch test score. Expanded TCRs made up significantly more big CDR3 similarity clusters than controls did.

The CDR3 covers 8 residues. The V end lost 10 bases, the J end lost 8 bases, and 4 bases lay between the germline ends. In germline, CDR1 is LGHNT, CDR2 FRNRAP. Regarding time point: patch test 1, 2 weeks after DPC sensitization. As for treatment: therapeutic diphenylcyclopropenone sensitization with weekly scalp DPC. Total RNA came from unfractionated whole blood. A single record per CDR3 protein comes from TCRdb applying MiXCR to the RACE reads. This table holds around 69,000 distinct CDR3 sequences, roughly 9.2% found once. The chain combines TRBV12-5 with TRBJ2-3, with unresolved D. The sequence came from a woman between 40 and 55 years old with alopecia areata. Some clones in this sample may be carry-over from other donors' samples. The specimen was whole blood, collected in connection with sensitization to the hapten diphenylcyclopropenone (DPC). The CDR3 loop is CANSTQYF. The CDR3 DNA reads TGTGCTAACTCTACGCAGTATTTT.